This T cell receptor (beta chain) was identified in a study of blood T cell repertoires in COVID-19 (dated by TCRdb to 2018 to 2020). General notes on the study: Samples covering the acute and convalescent phases of COVID-19 were provided by collaborators in the United States, Italy and Spain. The prospective study material was composed of cDNA or gDNA derived from T cells, B-cell-depleted T cells, or PBMCs. Deeply sampled blood TCRbeta repertoires from subjects exposed to, actively infected with, or recovered from COVID-19 were included in the dataset. A freely available public database, intended as a resource for researchers studying the immune response to SARS-CoV-2, is where the repertoires were released. The samples were drawn from two sources: the first 160 participants of the ongoing ImmuneRACE study, and 1,000 to 1,500 subjects contributed by 6 global collaborators. Sample metadata almost always included a de-identified subject ID, COVID-19 status, age in years and sex. Where available, HLA class I and class II types were taken from metadata supplied by the sample provider and were not determined by assay-based typing. Overall results and qualifications from the work: The quantity of clinical and demographic metadata differed by source and by participant and was supplied without curation.

TCRbeta CDR3 regions were amplified from genomic DNA using the immunoSEQ Assay, a bias-controlled multiplex PCR. Per the authors' processing: Nucleated cell counts per sample were estimated from amplification of reference gene primers within the assay. To quantify the absolute abundance of each unique TCRbeta CDR3 rearrangement, sequence reads were collapsed and filtered. For each sample, productive Simpson clonality was calculated by taking the square root of Simpson's diversity index across productive rearrangements. Imported from immuneACCESS, the table was reduced by TCRdb to in-frame sequences with V and J called. These copies leave out some clones; in studies compared against another copy, an unresolved V gene accounts for under half, and the cause of the remainder is not known. The DNA was the basis for D and trimming; V, J and clone size are from that table. The sample table contains a few hundred thousand clones; only one count was recorded for 70% to 90% of them. 3.5% to 5.5% of the sample is taken by the ten largest.

In this sample, this clone turned up once. What antigen it recognizes has not been identified. No much larger clone exists at a distance of one base, and base qualities are not known. Inclusive of the bounding cysteine and phenylalanine, the CDR3 is 13 residues long. Kept here is only the CDR3 DNA, which spans 39 bases and is read in frame from base 1. A second Seattle source provided samples from volunteer blood donors who had recovered from COVID-19. Whole blood was collected in K2EDTA tubes by collaborating institutions according to the institutions' own protocols. For TCRbeta analysis, collaborators shipped samples as frozen whole blood, isolated PBMCs, or DNA extracted from either of those sample types.

The chain was built from TRBV21-1 and TRBJ1-3. TRBV21-1 is marked as a pseudogene. The material sequenced was peripheral blood. This sequence originates from a man aged 55 to 70 who had recovered from COVID-19. CDR3 loop: CASSKLGRDTIYF. The sequence in DNA is TGTGCCAGCAGCAAACTTGGTCGGGACACCATATATTTT.